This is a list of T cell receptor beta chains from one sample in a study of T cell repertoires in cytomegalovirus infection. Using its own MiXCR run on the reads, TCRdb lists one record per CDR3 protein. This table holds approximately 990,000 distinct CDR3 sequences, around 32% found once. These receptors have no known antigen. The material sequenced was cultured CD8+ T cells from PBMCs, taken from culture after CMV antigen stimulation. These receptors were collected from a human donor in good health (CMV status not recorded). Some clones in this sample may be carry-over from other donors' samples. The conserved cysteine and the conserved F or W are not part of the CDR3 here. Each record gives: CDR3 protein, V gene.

ASSFMAGPIQETQY TRBV12-3/TRBV12-4
ASTKQGQKNEQY TRBV7-8
ASRVGQGYGYT TRBV27
ASGEGTRGGAYFDEQF TRBV6-1
ASCGTGGVVDTQY TRBV10-2
ASSIVGQPQH TRBV19
ASSLAGVFSGANVLT TRBV12-3/TRBV12-4
VSSLSLNFGELF TRBV7-9
ASKRGWNTEAF TRBV27
ASSFGEGRGQPQH TRBV7-9
ASSLPHDNATNEKLF TRBV11-3